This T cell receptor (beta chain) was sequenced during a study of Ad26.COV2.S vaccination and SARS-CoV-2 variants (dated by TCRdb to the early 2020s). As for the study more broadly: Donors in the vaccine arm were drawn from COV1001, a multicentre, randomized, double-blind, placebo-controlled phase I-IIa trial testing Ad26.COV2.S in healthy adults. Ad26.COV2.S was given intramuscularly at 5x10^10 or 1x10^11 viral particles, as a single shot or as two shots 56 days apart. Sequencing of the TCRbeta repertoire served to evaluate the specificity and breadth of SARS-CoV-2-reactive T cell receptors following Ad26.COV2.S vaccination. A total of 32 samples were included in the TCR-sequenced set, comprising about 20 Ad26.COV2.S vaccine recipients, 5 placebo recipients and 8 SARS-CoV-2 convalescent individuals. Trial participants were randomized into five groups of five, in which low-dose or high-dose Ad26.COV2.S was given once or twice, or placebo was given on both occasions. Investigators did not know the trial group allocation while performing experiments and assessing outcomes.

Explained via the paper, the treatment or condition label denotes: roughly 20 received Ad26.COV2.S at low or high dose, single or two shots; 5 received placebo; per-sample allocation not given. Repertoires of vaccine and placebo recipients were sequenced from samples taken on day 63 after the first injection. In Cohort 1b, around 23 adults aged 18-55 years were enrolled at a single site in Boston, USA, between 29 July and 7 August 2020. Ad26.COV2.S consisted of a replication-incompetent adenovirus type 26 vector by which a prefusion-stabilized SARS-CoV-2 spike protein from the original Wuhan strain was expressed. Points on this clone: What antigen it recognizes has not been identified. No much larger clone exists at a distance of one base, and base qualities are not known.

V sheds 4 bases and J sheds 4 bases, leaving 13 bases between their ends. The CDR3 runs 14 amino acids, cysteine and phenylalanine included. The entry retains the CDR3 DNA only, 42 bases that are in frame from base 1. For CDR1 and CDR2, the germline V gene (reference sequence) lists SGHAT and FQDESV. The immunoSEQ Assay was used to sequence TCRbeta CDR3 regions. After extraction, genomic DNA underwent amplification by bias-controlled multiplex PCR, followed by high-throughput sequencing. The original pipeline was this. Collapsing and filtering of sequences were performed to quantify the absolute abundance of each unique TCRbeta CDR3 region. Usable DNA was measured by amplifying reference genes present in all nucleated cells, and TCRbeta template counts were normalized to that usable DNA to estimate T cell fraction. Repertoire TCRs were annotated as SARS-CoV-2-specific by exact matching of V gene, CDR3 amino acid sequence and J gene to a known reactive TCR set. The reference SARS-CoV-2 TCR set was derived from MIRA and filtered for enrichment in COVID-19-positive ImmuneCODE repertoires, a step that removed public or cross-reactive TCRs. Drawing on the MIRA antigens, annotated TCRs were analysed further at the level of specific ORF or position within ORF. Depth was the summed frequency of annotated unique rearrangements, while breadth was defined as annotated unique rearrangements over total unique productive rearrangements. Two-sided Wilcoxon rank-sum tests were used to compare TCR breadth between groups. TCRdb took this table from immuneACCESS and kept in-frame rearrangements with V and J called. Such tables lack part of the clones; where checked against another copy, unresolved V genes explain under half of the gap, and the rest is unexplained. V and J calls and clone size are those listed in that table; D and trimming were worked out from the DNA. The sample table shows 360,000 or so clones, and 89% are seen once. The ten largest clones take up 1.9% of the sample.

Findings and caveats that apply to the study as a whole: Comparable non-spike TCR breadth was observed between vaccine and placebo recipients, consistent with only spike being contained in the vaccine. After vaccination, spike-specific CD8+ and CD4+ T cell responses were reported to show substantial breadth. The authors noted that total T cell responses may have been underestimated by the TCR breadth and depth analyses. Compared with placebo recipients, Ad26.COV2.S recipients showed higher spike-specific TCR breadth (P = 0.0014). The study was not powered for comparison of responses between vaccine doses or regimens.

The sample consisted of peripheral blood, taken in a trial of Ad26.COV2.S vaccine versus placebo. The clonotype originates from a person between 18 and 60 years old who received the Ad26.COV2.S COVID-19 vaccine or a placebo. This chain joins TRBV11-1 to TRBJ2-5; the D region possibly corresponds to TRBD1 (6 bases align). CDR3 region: CASSSGPTGETQYF. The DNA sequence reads TGTGCCAGCAGCTCCGGGCCGACAGGAGAGACCCAGTACTTC.